This T cell receptor beta chain was identified in a study of post-analysis software for immune sequencing data. Study-level results: Included in a set of roughly five TRBV segments more frequent in patients than controls were TRBV5-6, TRBV5-1 and TRBV20-1. Compared with controls, patients showed significantly lower normalized Chao1 diversity.

From germline, CDR1 is LNHDA and CDR2 SQIVND (reference sequence). The length of the CDR3 is 16 residues. Trimming took 4 bases from V and 3 from J, leaving 18 bases between them. This clonotype was seen a single time. Its target is unknown. TCR beta cDNA libraries included unique molecular identifiers. TCRdb reanalysed the PCR reads using MiXCR and keeps one entry per CDR3 protein. The data contain 750,000 to 900,000 distinct CDR3 sequences, roughly 46% of them singletons. The sequence came from a girl aged 10-17 years with multiple sclerosis. Sequenced input: blood. The chain couples TRBV19 to TRBJ1-1, with D perhaps TRBD1 (5 bases). CDR3 amino acids: CASSRDPRMWHTEAFF. The CDR3 nucleotides read TGTGCCAGTAGTAGGGACCCTAGGATGTGGCACACTGAAGCTTTCTTT.